The source of this T cell receptor (beta chain) is a study of blood T cell repertoires in COVID-19. Study details: The study drew acute and convalescent COVID-19 samples from the United States, Italy and Spain.

Germline lookup yields CDR1 SGHRS and CDR2 YFSETQ. CDR3 length: 14 amino acids. V was pared by 2 bases and J by 2 bases, with 10 bases between. Regarding this clone: The sample carries other DNA sequences with the same CDR3.

Membership in each cohort depended on participant-reported clinical history. Participants in the exposed group had met a COVID-19 case in the 2 weeks before joining the study. Authors' data handling: Cell counts per sample came from amplifying reference gene primers. Only in-frame clones appear in the TCRdb table, and some are missing; sequencing was by immunoSEQ multiplex PCR. V, J and clone size were drawn from that table, and D and trimming were deduced from the DNA. There are fewer than 250,000 clones in the sample; 83% occur only once, and 4.5% to 5% lies in the top ten. The clonotype comes from a woman aged 45-60 years who had been exposed to COVID-19. Sequencing input: PBMCs or T cells enriched from blood (not recorded which). The chain has TRBV5-1 and TRBJ2-5, with D possibly matching TRBD1 (6 bases). CDR3 in amino acids: CASSFRTVQETQYF. The DNA of the CDR3 is TGCGCCAGCAGCTTCAGGACAGTTCAAGAGACCCAGTACTTC.